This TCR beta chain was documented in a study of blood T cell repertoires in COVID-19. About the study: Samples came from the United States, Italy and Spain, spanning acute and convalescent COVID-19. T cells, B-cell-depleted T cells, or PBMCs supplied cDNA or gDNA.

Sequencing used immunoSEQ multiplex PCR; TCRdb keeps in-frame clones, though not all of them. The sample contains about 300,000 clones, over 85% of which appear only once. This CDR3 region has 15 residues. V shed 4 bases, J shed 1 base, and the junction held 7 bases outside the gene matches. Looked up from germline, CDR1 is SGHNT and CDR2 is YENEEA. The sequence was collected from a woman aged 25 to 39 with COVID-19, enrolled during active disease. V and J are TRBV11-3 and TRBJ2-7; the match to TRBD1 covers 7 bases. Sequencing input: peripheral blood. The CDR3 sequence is CASSSWDSKSYEQYF. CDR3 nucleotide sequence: TGTGCCAGCAGCTCTTGGGACAGCAAATCCTACGAGCAGTACTTC.